The TCR beta chain described here comes from a study of cytomegalovirus exposure and HLA in healthy donors (dated by TCRdb to 2016 to 2017). The study in broad terms: An earlier analysis of a few hundred of the donors reported 276 Gb of sequence data and 117 million unique TCR beta sequences obtained from around 180 million T cells. About 330 gigabases of sequencing data and approximately 92 million unique TCR sequences made up an early release that covered about 640 HLA-typed donors. Among the roughly 430 genotyped donors, around 81% belonged to the genetic ancestry cluster associated with self-reported Caucasian donors. The study aimed to test whether signatures of past pathogen exposure could be identified by cataloging public T cell receptors. The T cell repertoires of 670 or so subjects were profiled by immunosequencing and related to cytomegalovirus serostatus. Besides the first cohort of 500 to 700 subjects, a separate validation cohort made up of roughly 130 different subjects was used. The study combined high-throughput TCR immunosequencing, statistical association of individual TCRs with disease status, and machine learning to predict cytomegalovirus infection status. In a later analysis, previously published TCR beta repertoires from 666 donors were re-analyzed and high-resolution HLA genotyping was added so that TCR occurrence patterns could be studied. In the later analysis, no new phenotypic data were used to find candidate immune exposures; instead, reliance was placed on TCR beta sequences and their occurrence across donors. An earlier analysis of some 500 of the donors applied high-throughput TCR beta sequencing to assess whether each TCR beta V gene segment acted as functional or pseudogenic. Donor age, sex, ethnicity and CMV serostatus were compiled together with the repertoire data. A later genetic analysis used genome-wide SNP genotypes for about three fifths of the roughly 700 donors, treating that subset as a discovery cohort. Every repertoire in the discovery cohort had been generated on one and the same sequencing platform. Class I and class II HLA loci were covered by the typing at four-digit resolution. The number of donors typed differed by locus, with about 620-630 for A, B, C, DRB1 and DQB1, approximately 500 for DQA1, nearly 610 for DPA1, and approximately 470 for DPB1. Because of strong linkage in the cohort, four to six DR-DQ haplotypes were treated as single units for association and clustering. On average, roughly 200,000 unique TCR beta nucleotide sequences were sequenced per donor among 398 genotyped donors of the cohort, with about 17% of those sequences being non-productive.

The cohort comprised 666 healthy bone marrow donors. All cohort members were sampled while nominally healthy, although unrecorded immune exposures were likely present. The donor was CMV seronegative and belonged to the group of more than 300 seronegative cohort members. Every donor gave a peripheral blood sample, and the peripheral blood mononuclear cells from that sample were used for TCR beta sequencing. Genomic DNA extraction from the blood cell samples was performed with the Qiagen DNeasy Blood Extraction Kit. Library prep was done by the immunoSEQ multiplex PCR assay. For the multiplex PCR, a mixture combining 60 forward primers for TCR Vbeta segments and 13 reverse primers for TCR Jbeta segments was used. Amplification of the CDR3 region of rearranged TCR beta genes was performed with a multiplex PCR assay on genomic DNA. The amplified TCR beta libraries were sequenced on the Illumina HiSeq System as 87-base-pair reads. Processing in the source paper ran as follows. A later analysis counted approximately 76 million unique TCR beta chains across the 690 or so repertoires, and around 9.9 million of these chains were shared by at least two donors. Raw reads were error-corrected and collapsed into unique sequences with a nearest-neighbor algorithm that merged closely related sequences to remove PCR and sequencing errors. V, D and J gene segments were assigned by aligning CDR3 sequences to IMGT reference sequences. For a sequence to be retained, a match of at least six nucleotides was required to both a V gene segment and a J gene segment. Rearrangements were called productive when the CDR3 lacked stop codons and stayed in frame with V and J; all others were non-productive. CDR3 was defined by IMGT convention, running from the second conserved V-encoded cysteine to the conserved J-encoded phenylalanine. In an earlier analysis of 500 to 650 of the donors, sequences lacking an unambiguous match to a single V gene segment were excluded. In an earlier analysis of approximately 500 of the donors, a V segment was called functional when productive rearrangements were above 56.7%, and segregating when the standard deviation between donors exceeded 5%. A statistical classification framework was built to diagnose cytomegalovirus status from the catalog of TCR beta chain sequences. V and J gene assignment, in a later analysis, came from comparing TCR nucleotide sequences with IMGT/GENE-DB human TR gene sequences. In a later analysis, CDR3 sequences and most-parsimonious VDJ recombination scenarios were assigned using the TCRdist pipeline. In a later analysis, each TCR beta chain was defined by its CDR3 amino acid sequence together with its V-gene family, and reads lacking a unique V-gene family were excluded. To address suspected cross-contamination and a sequencing artifact, a later analysis removed around 600 highly shared, low-generation-probability nucleotide sequences. In a later analysis, a clonal expansion index for each public chain was calculated from normalized within-repertoire ranks of inferred template counts. A later analysis computed generation probabilities with a VDJ recombination model fitted to out-of-frame rearrangements, and checked the results against IGoR. A later analysis scored TCR-TCR, TCR-HLA and TCR-CMV co-occurrence with hypergeometric tests, applying a repertoire-size bias correction to TCR pairs. A later analysis estimated false discovery rates by permuting HLA or CMV assignments 20 times. In a later analysis, co-occurring TCRs were grouped using DBSCAN, and TCRdist sequence similarity was added for clustering within HLA-allele-positive subsets. Repertoires with fewer than 30,000 or more than 120,000 public chains were left out of co-occurrence clustering, as were five repertoires with anomalous nucleotide sharing. This is the immuneACCESS table as TCRdb keeps it, with only in-frame sequences that have V and J called. A part of the clones is gone; compared with another copy, unresolved V genes explain less than half, and the rest is unexplained. That table furnishes V, J and clone size, whereas the DNA furnished D and trimming. This sample gives 200,000 to 250,000 clones in total; approximately 84% of them show up just once. Together, the top ten hold over 0.5% of the sample.

The junction shows trimming of 6 bases on V and 0 bases on J, plus 11 bases between the germline ends. Inclusive of the bounding cysteine and phenylalanine, the CDR3 is 14 residues long. Left in the record is the CDR3 DNA by itself, 42 bases read in frame from the first base. The germline V gene encodes CDR1 SNHLY and CDR2 FYNNEI. What the study reported, not specific to this receptor: A later analysis found that most CMV-associated TCR beta chains appeared HLA-restricted, with HLA associations seemingly driven largely by CMV exposure. A later analysis associated about 17,000 TCR beta sequences with specific HLA alleles at a false discovery rate of 0.05. A cluster of highly shared sequence variants was judged likely to be a technical artifact of the sequencing pipeline. An association between a missense DCLRE1C variant and V-gene and J-gene trimming of TCR beta chains was found in a later genetic analysis and replicated in an independent cohort. A later analysis found that TCR association rates varied across HLA loci, with DRB1 alleles showing the most associated TCRs and HLA-C alleles the fewest. The only immune exposure information available for the cohort was CMV serostatus. In a later analysis, HLA-associated TCR beta chains showed more clonal expansion and lower generation probabilities than non-associated chains that were equally common. A further reported finding was that TCR beta sequences accurately predicted the HLA-A and HLA-B alleles for most subjects in the first cohort. Several of the top co-occurrence clusters appeared to be linked to parvovirus B19, influenza, CMV and Epstein-Barr virus, according to a later analysis. It was suggested by the authors that the approach could potentially be generalized to other disease states and immunological phenotypes. Some IMGT-functional V segments, including TRBV6-2 and TRBV6-3, could not be distinguished by the 87-base-pair reads and were therefore excluded. Strong co-occurrence of HLA alleles, especially DR and DQ, made assigning TCR associations to individual alleles difficult. In the study, approximately 160 TCR beta chains were listed as associated with cytomegalovirus. The earlier analysis of around 600 of the donors excluded some 15 rarely observed V segments, including chromosome 9 orphons, because counts were too low. Roughly uniform sequencing depth across donors was assumed in presence/absence analyses, although this assumption may not hold. The cohort was sequenced for TCR beta chains only, and without alpha or paired-chain data the features that could be detected were limited. Linkage disequilibrium might explain the correlated functional status among segregating V segments, but an unknown experimental factor could not be excluded. Cytomegalovirus status was reported to be diagnosed by the classifier with high specificity and sensitivity in both the original and validation cohorts. According to a later genetic analysis, donors in an Asian-associated ancestry cluster had fewer N-insertions in productive TCRs than the roughly 660-donor mean. HLA typing was unavailable for some donors at each locus, so association tests used only the typed subset. Across donors, most TCR sequences were observed very rarely, whereas some public TCRs were present in many individuals. An earlier analysis of approximately 590 of the donors showed that most TCR beta V segments appeared in productive rearrangements either about 87% or about 30% of the time, which broadly matched IMGT annotations. In vitro tests confirmed that a few of the cytomegalovirus-associated TCR beta chains recognize cytomegalovirus antigens.

A note on this clone: Its antigen specificity is not known. No base quality values were provided; no much bigger clone lies one nucleotide off.

The sample was PBMCs. The chain joins TRBV2 to TRBJ1-1; 6 matching bases give a weak D call of TRBD1. This clonotype was sampled from a middle-aged woman in good health and CMV-seronegative. The CDR3 in this case is CASSYRDLNTEAFF. The nucleotides read TGTGCCAGCAGCTACAGGGATTTGAACACTGAAGCTTTCTTT.